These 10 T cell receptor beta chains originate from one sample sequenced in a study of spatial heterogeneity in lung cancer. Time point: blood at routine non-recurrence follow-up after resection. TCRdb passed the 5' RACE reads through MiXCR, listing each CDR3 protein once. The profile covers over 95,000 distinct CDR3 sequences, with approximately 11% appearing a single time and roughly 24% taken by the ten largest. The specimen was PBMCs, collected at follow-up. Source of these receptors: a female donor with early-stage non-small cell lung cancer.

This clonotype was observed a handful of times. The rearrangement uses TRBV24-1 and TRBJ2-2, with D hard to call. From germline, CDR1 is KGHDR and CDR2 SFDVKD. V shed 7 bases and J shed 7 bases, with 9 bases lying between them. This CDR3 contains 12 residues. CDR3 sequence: CATSPRGGELFF. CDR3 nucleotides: TGTGCCACCAGCCCCCGCGGCGGGGAGCTGTTTTTT.

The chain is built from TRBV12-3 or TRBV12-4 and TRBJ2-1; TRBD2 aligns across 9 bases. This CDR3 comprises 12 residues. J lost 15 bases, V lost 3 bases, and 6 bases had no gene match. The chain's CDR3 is CASSFLAGDLFF. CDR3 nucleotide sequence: TGTGCCAGCAGTTTCTTAGCGGGAGATTTGTTCTTC.

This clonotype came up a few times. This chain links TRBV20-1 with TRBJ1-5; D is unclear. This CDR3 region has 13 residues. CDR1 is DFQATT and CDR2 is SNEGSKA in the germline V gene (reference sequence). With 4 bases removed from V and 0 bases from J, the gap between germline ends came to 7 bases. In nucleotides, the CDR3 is TGCAGTGCTACAGCATATAGCAATCAGCCCCAGCATTTT. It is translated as CSATAYSNQPQHF.

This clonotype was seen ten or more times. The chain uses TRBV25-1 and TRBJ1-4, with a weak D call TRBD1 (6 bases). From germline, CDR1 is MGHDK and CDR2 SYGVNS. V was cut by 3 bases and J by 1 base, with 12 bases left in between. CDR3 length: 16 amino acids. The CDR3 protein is CASSETQGLTNEKLFF. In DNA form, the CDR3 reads TGTGCCAGCAGTGAGACGCAGGGGTTAACTAATGAAAAACTGTTTTTT.

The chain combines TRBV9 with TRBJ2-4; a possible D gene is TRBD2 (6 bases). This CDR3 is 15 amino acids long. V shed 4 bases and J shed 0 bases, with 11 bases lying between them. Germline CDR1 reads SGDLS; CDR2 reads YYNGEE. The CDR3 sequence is CASSRDLIAKNIQYF. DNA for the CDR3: TGTGCCAGCAGCCGGGACTTAATAGCCAAAAACATTCAGTACTTC.

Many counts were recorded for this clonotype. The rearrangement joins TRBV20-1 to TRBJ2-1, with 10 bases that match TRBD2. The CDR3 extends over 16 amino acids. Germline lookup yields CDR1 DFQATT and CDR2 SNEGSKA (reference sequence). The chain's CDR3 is CSQGPSGGHSYNEQFF. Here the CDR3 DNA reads TGCAGCCAAGGGCCTAGCGGGGGCCACTCCTACAATGAGCAGTTCTTC.

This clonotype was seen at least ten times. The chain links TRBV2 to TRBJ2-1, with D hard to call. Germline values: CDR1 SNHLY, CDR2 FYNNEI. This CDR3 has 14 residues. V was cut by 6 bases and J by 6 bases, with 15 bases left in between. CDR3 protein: CASRIETGRNEQFF. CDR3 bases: TGTGCCAGCAGGATTGAGACTGGGCGCAATGAGCAGTTCTTC.

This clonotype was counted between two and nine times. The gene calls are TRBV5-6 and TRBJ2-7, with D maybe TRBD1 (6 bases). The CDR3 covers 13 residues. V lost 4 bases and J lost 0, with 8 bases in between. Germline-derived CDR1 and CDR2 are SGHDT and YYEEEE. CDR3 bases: TGTGCCAGCAGCAGGGACAACTCCTACGAGCAGTACTTC. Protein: CASSRDNSYEQYF.

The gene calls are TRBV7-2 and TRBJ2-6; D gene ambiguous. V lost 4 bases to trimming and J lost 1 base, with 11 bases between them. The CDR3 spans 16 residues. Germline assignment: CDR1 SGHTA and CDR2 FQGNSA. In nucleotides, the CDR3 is TGTGCCAGCAGCTCTAGGAAGACGTCTGGGGCCAACGTCCTGACTTTC. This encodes CASSSRKTSGANVLTF.

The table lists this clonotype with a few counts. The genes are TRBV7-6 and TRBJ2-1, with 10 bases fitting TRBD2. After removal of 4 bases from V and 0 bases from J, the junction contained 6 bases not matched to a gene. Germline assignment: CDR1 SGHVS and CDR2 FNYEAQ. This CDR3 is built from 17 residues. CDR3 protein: CASSSLAGGSSYNEQFF. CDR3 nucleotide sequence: TGTGCCAGCAGCTCCTTAGCGGGAGGTAGCTCCTACAATGAGCAGTTCTTC.